This is a list of T cell receptor beta chains from one sample in a study of regulatory T cells in long-lasting Graves disease. TCRdb redid the calling of the multiplex PCR reads with MiXCR, one entry per CDR3 protein. This table has around 510,000 distinct CDR3 sequences, less than 25% appearing once. Source: peripheral blood mononuclear cells (PBMCs), taken when the disease was refractory, from a patient treated with antithyroid drugs. These receptors all come from a female donor with Graves disease. Each CDR3 is given with its conserved first and last residue. Fields, in order: D gene, clone size, J gene, V gene, CDR3 protein, CDR3 DNA. The D gene is left open where the match is weak. Clone sizes are given selectively: once, few, many, or a class where the clone is expanded.

d_gene: TRBD1
abundance: -
j_gene: TRBJ1-6
v_gene: TRBV19
CDR3aa: CASSLPTGGSPLHF
CDR3nt: TGTGCCAGTAGTCTGCCGACAGGGGGGTCACCCCTCCACTTT

d_gene: -
abundance: many
j_gene: TRBJ2-7
v_gene: TRBV20-1
CDR3aa: CSAREYQEVGEQYF
CDR3nt: TGCAGTGCTAGAGAGTATCAGGAGGTTGGCGAGCAGTACTTC

d_gene: -
abundance: few
j_gene: TRBJ1-3
v_gene: TRBV28
CDR3aa: CASSPGRNSGNTIYF
CDR3nt: TGTGCCAGCAGCCCGGGACGGAACTCTGGAAACACCATATATTTT

d_gene: TRBD1
abundance: -
j_gene: TRBJ1-1
v_gene: TRBV20-1
CDR3aa: CSASARGMNTEAFF
CDR3nt: TGCAGTGCTAGCGCCAGGGGGATGAACACTGAAGCTTTCTTT

d_gene: -
abundance: few
j_gene: TRBJ2-7
v_gene: TRBV20-1
CDR3aa: CSARIPGRTHEQYF
CDR3nt: TGCAGTGCTAGAATTCCGGGACGAACCCACGAGCAGTACTTC

d_gene: -
abundance: many
j_gene: TRBJ2-5
v_gene: TRBV12-3/TRBV12-4
CDR3aa: CASSPSGRTGETQYF
CDR3nt: TGTGCCAGCAGCCCCTCTGGGAGGACGGGGGAGACCCAGTACTTC

d_gene: -
abundance: many
j_gene: TRBJ1-4
v_gene: TRBV2
CDR3aa: CASSEKGVRITNEKLFF
CDR3nt: TGTGCCAGCAGTGAAAAAGGGGTTAGGATTACTAATGAAAAACTGTTTTTT

d_gene: -
abundance: -
j_gene: TRBJ2-7
v_gene: TRBV27
CDR3aa: CASRPNFSYEQYF
CDR3nt: TGTGCCAGCCGGCCTAACTTCTCCTACGAGCAGTACTTC

d_gene: -
abundance: few
j_gene: TRBJ2-6
v_gene: TRBV5-1
CDR3aa: CASSKGTSGANVLTF
CDR3nt: TGCGCCAGCAGCAAGGGAACGTCTGGGGCCAACGTCCTGACTTTC

d_gene: -
abundance: many
j_gene: TRBJ2-7
v_gene: TRBV29-1
CDR3aa: CSVVQGGYEQYF
CDR3nt: TGCAGCGTTGTTCAGGGAGGTTACGAGCAGTACTTC

d_gene: -
abundance: many
j_gene: TRBJ2-7
v_gene: TRBV18
CDR3aa: CASSRQGTITYEQYF
CDR3nt: TGTGCCAGCTCACGACAGGGGACTATTACCTACGAGCAGTACTTC

d_gene: -
abundance: -
j_gene: TRBJ2-7
v_gene: TRBV18
CDR3aa: CASSPVARLNYEQYF
CDR3nt: TGTGCCAGCTCACCAGTGGCCAGACTCAACTACGAGCAGTACTTC

d_gene: TRBD2
abundance: many
j_gene: TRBJ2-7
v_gene: TRBV20-1
CDR3aa: CSAESRLAGTYEQYF
CDR3nt: TGCAGTGCTGAATCCCGACTAGCGGGCACTTACGAGCAGTACTTC

d_gene: -
abundance: many
j_gene: TRBJ1-4
v_gene: TRBV12-3/TRBV12-4
CDR3aa: CASSFDLAEKLFF
CDR3nt: TGTGCCAGCAGTTTTGATTTGGCTGAAAAACTGTTTTTT

d_gene: -
abundance: few
j_gene: TRBJ2-7
v_gene: TRBV6-2/TRBV6-3
CDR3aa: CASSYVTEQYF
CDR3nt: TGTGCCAGCAGTTACGTTACCGAGCAGTACTTC

d_gene: -
abundance: many
j_gene: TRBJ2-7
v_gene: TRBV28
CDR3aa: CASSLGATYEQYF
CDR3nt: TGTGCCAGCAGTTTGGGAGCCACCTACGAGCAGTACTTC

d_gene: TRBD1
abundance: many
j_gene: TRBJ1-6
v_gene: TRBV2
CDR3aa: CASSLSGQGYNSPLHF
CDR3nt: TGTGCCAGCAGTCTATCGGGACAGGGATATAATTCACCCCTCCACTTT

d_gene: -
abundance: few
j_gene: TRBJ2-3
v_gene: TRBV7-2
CDR3aa: CASSPQASDTQYF
CDR3nt: TGTGCCAGCAGCCCGCAGGCATCTGATACGCAGTATTTT

d_gene: -
abundance: few
j_gene: TRBJ1-6
v_gene: TRBV6-1
CDR3aa: CASRPTGPSSYNSPLHF
CDR3nt: TGTGCCAGCAGGCCGACAGGCCCCAGCTCCTATAATTCACCCCTCCACTTT

d_gene: TRBD2
abundance: -
j_gene: TRBJ2-7
v_gene: TRBV7-9
CDR3aa: CASSRAGDDEQYF
CDR3nt: TGTGCCAGCAGCCGGGCGGGAGATGACGAGCAGTACTTC

d_gene: TRBD2
abundance: few
j_gene: TRBJ2-7
v_gene: TRBV19
CDR3aa: CASTDIAGGPSEQYF
CDR3nt: TGTGCCAGTACCGATATAGCGGGAGGGCCCTCCGAGCAGTACTTC

d_gene: TRBD1
abundance: few
j_gene: TRBJ1-6
v_gene: TRBV3-1
CDR3aa: CASSLLTGVNSPLHF
CDR3nt: TGTGCCAGCAGCCTACTGACAGGGGTGAATTCACCCCTCCACTTT

d_gene: -
abundance: many
j_gene: TRBJ2-2
v_gene: TRBV5-1
CDR3aa: CASRTRTVVLAGELFF
CDR3nt: TGCGCCAGCAGGACCCGGACAGTGGTGCTTGCCGGGGAGCTGTTTTTT

d_gene: -
abundance: few
j_gene: TRBJ1-1
v_gene: TRBV7-9
CDR3aa: CASSSREGTTEAFF
CDR3nt: TGTGCCAGCAGCTCCCGGGAAGGGACGACTGAAGCTTTCTTT